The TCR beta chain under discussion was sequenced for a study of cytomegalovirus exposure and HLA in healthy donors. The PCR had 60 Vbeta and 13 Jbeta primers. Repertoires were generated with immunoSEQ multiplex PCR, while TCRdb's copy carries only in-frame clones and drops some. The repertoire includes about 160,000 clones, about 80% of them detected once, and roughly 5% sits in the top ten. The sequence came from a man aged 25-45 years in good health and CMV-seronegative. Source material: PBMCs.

CDR3 nucleotides: TGTGCCTGGAGTGTAACTAGCAGCACAGATACGCAGTATTTT. Its translation: CAWSVTSSTDTQYF. The J gene is TRBJ2-3, the V gene TRBV30, with D perhaps TRBD2 (6 bases). The CDR3 covers 14 residues. The V and J ends lost 0 bases and 0 bases respectively, with 7 bases between them. Per the germline V gene, CDR1 is GTSNPN and CDR2 is SVGIG (reference sequence).